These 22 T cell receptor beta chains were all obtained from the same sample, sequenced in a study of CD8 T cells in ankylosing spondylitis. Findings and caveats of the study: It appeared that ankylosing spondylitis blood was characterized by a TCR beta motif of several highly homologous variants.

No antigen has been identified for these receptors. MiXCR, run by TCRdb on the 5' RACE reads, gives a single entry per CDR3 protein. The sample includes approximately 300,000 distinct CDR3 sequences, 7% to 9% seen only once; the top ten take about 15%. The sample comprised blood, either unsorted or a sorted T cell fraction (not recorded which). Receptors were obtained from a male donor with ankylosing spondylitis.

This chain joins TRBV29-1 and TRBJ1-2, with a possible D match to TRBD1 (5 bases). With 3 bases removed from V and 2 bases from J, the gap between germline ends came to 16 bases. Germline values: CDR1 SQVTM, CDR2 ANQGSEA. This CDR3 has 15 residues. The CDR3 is CSVDLGSRGNYGYTF. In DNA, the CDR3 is TGCAGCGTTGACCTAGGTTCACGGGGGAACTATGGCTACACCTTC. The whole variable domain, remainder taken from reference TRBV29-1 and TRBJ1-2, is SAVISQKPSRDICQRGTSLTIQCQVDSQVTMMFWYRQQPGQSLTLIATANQGSEATYESGFVIDKFPISRPNLTFSTLTVSNMSPEDSSIYLCSVDLGSRGNYGYTFGSGTRLTVV.

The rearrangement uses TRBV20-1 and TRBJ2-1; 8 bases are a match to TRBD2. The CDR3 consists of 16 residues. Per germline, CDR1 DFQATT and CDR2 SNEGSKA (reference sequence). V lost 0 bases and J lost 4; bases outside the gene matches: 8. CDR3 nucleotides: TGCAGTGCTAGAGATGTTCGGGAGGGCCGATACAATGAGCAGTTCTTC. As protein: CSARDVREGRYNEQFF.

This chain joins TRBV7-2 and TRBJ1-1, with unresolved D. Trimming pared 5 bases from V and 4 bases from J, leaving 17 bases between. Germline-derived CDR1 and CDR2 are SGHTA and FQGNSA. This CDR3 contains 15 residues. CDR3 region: CASSPLVQPSTEAFF. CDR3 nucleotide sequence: TGTGCCAGCAGCCCCCTGGTCCAGCCCAGCACTGAAGCTTTCTTT.

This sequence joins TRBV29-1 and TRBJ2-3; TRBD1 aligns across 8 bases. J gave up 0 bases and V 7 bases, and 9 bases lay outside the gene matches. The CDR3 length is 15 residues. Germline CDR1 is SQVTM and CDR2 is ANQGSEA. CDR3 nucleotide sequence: TGCAGCGCTGAGCCAGGACAGGGCAGCACAGATACGCAGTATTTT. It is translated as CSAEPGQGSTDTQYF.

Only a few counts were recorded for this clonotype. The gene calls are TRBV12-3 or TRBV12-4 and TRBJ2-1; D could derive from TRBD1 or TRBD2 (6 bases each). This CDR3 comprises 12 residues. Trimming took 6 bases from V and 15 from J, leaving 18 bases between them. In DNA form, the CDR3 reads TGTGCCAGCAGCTATTCGGCCGGGGGCATGTTCTTC. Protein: CASSYSAGGMFF.

CDR3: CASSPRDVTTEAFF. Here the CDR3 DNA reads TGTGCCAGCAGCCCAAGGGACGTAACCACTGAAGCTTTCTTT. The chain links TRBV9 to TRBJ1-1, with a possible D match to TRBD1 (5 bases). This CDR3 contains 14 residues. CDR1 is SGDLS, CDR2 YYNGEE, per germline. The V end was cut by 4 bases, the J end by 4 bases, with 14 bases between.

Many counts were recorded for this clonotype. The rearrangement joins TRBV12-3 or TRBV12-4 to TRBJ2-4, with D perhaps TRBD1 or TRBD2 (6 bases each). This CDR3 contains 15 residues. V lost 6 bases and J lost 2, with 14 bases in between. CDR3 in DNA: TGTGCCAGCAGCCTGGGGGGCCGGCCCAAAAACATTCAGTACTTC. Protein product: CASSLGGRPKNIQYF.

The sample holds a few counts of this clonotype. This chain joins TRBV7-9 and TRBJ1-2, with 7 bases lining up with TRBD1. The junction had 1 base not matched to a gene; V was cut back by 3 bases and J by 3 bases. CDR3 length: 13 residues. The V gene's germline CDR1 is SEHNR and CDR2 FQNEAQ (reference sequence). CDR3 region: CASSLDRYYGYTF. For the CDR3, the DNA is TGTGCCAGCAGCTTGGACAGGTACTATGGCTACACCTTC.

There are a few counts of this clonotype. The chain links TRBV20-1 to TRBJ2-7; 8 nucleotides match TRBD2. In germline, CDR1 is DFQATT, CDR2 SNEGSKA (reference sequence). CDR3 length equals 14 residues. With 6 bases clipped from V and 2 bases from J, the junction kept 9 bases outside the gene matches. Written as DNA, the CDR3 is TGCAGTGCAACATCGAGCGGGAGTACCTACGAGCAGTACTTC. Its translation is CSATSSGSTYEQYF.

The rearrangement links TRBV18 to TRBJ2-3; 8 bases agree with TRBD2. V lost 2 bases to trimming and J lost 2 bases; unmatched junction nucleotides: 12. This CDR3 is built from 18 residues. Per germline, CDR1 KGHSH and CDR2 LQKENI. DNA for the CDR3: TGTGCCAGCTCACCATTATCTAGCGGGTGGATTGTCACAGATACGCAGTATTTT. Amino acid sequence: CASSPLSSGWIVTDTQYF. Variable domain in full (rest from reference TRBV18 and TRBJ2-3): NAGVMQNPRHLVRRRGQEARLRCSPMKGHSHVYWYRQLPEEGLKFMVYLQKENIIDESGMPKERFSAEFPKEGPSILRIQQVVRGDSAAYFCASSPLSSGWIVTDTQYFGPGTRLTVL.

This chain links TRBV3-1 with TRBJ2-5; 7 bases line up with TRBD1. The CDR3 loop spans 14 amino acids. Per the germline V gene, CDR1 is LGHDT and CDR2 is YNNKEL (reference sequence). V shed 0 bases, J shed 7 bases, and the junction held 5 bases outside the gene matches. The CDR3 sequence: CASSQDHRGRTQYF. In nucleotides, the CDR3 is TGTGCCAGCAGCCAAGATCACAGGGGAAGGACCCAGTACTTC.

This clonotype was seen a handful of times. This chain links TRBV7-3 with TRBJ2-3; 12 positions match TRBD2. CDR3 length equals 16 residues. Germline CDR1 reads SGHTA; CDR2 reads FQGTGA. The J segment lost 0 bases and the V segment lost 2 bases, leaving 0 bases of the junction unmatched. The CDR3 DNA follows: TGTGCCAGCAGCTTACTAGCGGGAGGGAGCACAGATACGCAGTATTTT. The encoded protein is CASSLLAGGSTDTQYF.

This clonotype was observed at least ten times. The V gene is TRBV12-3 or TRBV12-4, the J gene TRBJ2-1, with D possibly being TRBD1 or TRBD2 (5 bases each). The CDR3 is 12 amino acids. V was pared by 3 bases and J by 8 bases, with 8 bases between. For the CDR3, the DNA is TGTGCCAGCAGTTTGAGGGGAGATGAGCAGTTCTTC. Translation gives CASSLRGDEQFF.

The CDR3 loop reads CASSQEGVNEQFF. The CDR3 DNA is TGTGCCAGCAGCCAGGAGGGGGTCAATGAGCAGTTCTTC. The chain joins TRBV13 to TRBJ2-1; D could derive from TRBD1 or TRBD2 (6 bases each). CDR1 and CDR2 from the germline V gene are PRHDT and FYEKMQ (reference sequence). Trimming stripped 5 bases from V and 6 bases from J, with 11 bases between. The CDR3 runs 13 residues.

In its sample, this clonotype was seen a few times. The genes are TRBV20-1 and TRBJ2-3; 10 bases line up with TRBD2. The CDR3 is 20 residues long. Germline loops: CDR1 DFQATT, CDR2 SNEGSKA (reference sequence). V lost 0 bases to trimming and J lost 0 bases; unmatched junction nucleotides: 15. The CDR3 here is CSARDPGIAGGRSSTDTQYF. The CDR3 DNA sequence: TGCAGTGCTAGAGATCCGGGAATAGCGGGAGGCCGTTCTAGCACAGATACGCAGTATTTT.

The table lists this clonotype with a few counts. CDR3 amino acids: CASTAVGTGGTEAFF. CDR3 nucleotides: TGTGCCAGCACCGCTGTAGGGACGGGGGGGACTGAAGCTTTCTTT. V and J are TRBV7-8 and TRBJ1-1; maybe TRBD1 (5 bases). CDR3 length: 15 amino acids. Germline CDR1 is SGHVS and CDR2 is FQNEAQ. V shed 7 bases and J shed 5 bases, with 20 bases lying between them.

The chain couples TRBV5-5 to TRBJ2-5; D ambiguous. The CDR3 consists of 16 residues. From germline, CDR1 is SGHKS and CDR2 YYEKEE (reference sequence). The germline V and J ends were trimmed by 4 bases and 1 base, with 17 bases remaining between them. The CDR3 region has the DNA TGTGCCAGCAGCCCCCGACCCCCAATAACCCAAGAGACCCAGTACTTC. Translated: CASSPRPPITQETQYF.

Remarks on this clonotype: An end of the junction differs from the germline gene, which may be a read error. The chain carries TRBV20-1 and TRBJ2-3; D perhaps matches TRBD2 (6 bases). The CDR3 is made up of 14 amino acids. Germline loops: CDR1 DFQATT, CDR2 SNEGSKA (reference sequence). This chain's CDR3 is CSALGVAVRDMQYF. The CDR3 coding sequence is TGCAGTGCCCTCGGGGTAGCGGTCCGGGATATGCAGTATTTT.

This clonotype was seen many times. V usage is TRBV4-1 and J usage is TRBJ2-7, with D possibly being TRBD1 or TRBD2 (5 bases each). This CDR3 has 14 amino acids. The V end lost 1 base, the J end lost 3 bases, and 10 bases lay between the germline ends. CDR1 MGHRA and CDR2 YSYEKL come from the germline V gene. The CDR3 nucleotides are TGCGCCAGCAGCCAAGTTTCGAGGGGCTACGAGCAGTACTTC. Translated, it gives CASSQVSRGYEQYF.

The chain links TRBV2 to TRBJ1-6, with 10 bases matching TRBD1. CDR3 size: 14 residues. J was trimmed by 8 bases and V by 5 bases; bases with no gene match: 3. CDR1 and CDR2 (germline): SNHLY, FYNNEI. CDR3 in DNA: TGTGCCAGCAGTCGGGACAGGGGTGATTCACCCCTCCACTTT. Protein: CASSRDRGDSPLHF. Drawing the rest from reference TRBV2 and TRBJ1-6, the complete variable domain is EPEVTQTPSHQVTQMGQEVILRCVPISNHLYFYWYRQILGQKVEFLVSFYNNEISEKSEIFDDQFSVERPDGSNFTLKIRSTKLEDSAMYFCASSRDRGDSPLHFGNGTRLTVT.

The CDR3 sequence is CASSAAAASGNNEQFF. The CDR3 DNA reads TGTGCCAGCAGTGCCGCCGCGGCTAGCGGGAACAATGAGCAGTTCTTC. V and J are TRBV2 and TRBJ2-1, with 9 bases lining up with TRBD2. Germline V gene sequence: CDR1 SNHLY, CDR2 FYNNEI. This CDR3 contains 16 residues. With V trimmed by 4 bases and J by 5 bases, 9 bases remained unmatched.

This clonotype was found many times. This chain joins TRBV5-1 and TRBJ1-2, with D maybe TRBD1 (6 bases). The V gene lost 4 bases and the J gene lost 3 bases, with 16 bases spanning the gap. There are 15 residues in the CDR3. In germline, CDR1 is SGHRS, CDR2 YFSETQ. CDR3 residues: CASSLGQRSHYGYTF. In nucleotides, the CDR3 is TGCGCCAGCAGCCTAGGACAGAGATCTCACTATGGCTACACCTTC. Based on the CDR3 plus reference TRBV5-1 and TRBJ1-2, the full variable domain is KAGVTQTPRYLIKTRGQQVTLSCSPISGHRSVSWYQQTPGQGLQFLFEYFSETQRNKGNFPGRFSGRQFSNSRSEMNVSTLELGDSALYLCASSLGQRSHYGYTFGSGTRLTVV.